The rows below give T cell receptor beta chains drawn from one sample of a study of blood T cell repertoires in COVID-19. Only in-frame clones appear in the TCRdb table, and some are missing; sequencing was by immunoSEQ multiplex PCR. The data hold a few hundred thousand clones, with under 90% observed a single time. The sequencing sample was made of peripheral blood. The receptors were sampled from a woman under 30 with acute or convalescent COVID-19. Each CDR3 is given with its conserved first and last residue. A D gene is named only where the DNA matches it firmly. Part of the rows lack a size; the others show once, few, many or a class for expanded clones.

V gene	D gene	clone size	J gene	CDR3 protein	CDR3 DNA
TRBV10-1	TRBD2	-	TRBJ2-1	CASSDLAGAKDEQFF	TGCGCCAGCAGTGATTTGGCGGGAGCTAAGGATGAGCAGTTCTTC
TRBV6-5	TRBD2	-	TRBJ2-7	CASSSSGRLGEQYF	TGTGCCAGCAGTTCTAGCGGGAGGCTGGGCGAGCAGTACTTC
TRBV12-3/TRBV12-4	TRBD1	-	TRBJ1-1	CASSSTGDTEAFF	TGTGCCAGCAGTTCGACAGGGGACACTGAAGCTTTCTTT
TRBV7-9	-	-	TRBJ1-1	CASSLSGGNTEAFF	TGTGCCAGCAGCTTATCAGGAGGGAACACTGAAGCTTTCTTT
TRBV25-1	-	few	TRBJ1-5	CASSETDSNQPQHF	TGTGCCAGCAGTGAGACTGATAGCAATCAGCCCCAGCATTTT
TRBV5-8	-	few	TRBJ2-5	CASSLGQGGGETQYF	TGTGCCAGCAGCTTGGGGCAGGGAGGTGGAGAGACCCAGTACTTC
TRBV30	-	-	TRBJ2-5	CAWGPGHQYF	TGTGCCTGGGGCCCGGGACACCAGTACTTC
TRBV5-1	-	few	TRBJ1-4	CASSLDAGLGKLFF	TGCGCCAGCAGCTTGGATGCGGGGCTGGGAAAACTGTTTTTT
TRBV19	-	few	TRBJ2-1	CASSIRVPEEQFF	TGTGCCAGTAGTATCCGGGTTCCCGAGGAGCAGTTCTTC
TRBV6-2/TRBV6-3	TRBD1	-	TRBJ2-3	CASSIDRAAQYF	TGTGCCAGCAGCATAGACAGGGCGGCGCAGTATTTT
TRBV3-1/TRBV3-2	TRBD2	-	TRBJ2-3	CASSLGLAGGYFTDTQYF	TGTGCCAGCAGCCTCGGACTAGCGGGAGGCTACTTCACAGATACGCAGTATTTT
TRBV5-1	-	-	TRBJ2-7	CASSLGQETYEQYF	TGCGCCAGCAGCTTGGGGCAGGAAACCTACGAGCAGTACTTC
TRBV6-5	-	-	TRBJ2-7	CASSVHGGLGEQYF	TGTGCCAGCAGCGTCCATGGGGGGTTGGGCGAGCAGTACTTC
TRBV14	TRBD2	-	TRBJ2-7	CASSHLGLAGVSEQYF	TGTGCCAGCAGCCATCTGGGACTAGCGGGAGTAAGTGAGCAGTACTTC
TRBV27	-	-	TRBJ2-4	CASSQPSKNIQYF	TGTGCCAGCAGTCAACCTAGCAAAAACATTCAGTACTTC
TRBV28	TRBD1	-	TRBJ2-1	CASNLRDRTYNEQFF	TGTGCCAGCAACCTCCGGGACAGAACCTACAATGAGCAGTTCTTC
TRBV7-2	-	-	TRBJ2-3	CASSLGGRLTDTQYF	TGTGCCAGCAGCTTAGGGGGCAGGCTCACAGATACGCAGTATTTT
TRBV6-5	TRBD1	-	TRBJ1-1	CASSYRQGGNTEAFF	TGTGCCAGCAGTTACCGACAGGGGGGAAACACTGAAGCTTTCTTT
TRBV13	-	-	TRBJ2-5	CASSSGSRSGETQYF	TGTGCCAGCAGCTCCGGCTCGCGGAGCGGGGAGACCCAGTACTTC
TRBV5-1	TRBD1	-	TRBJ2-7	CASSWQPQGASSYEQYF	TGCGCCAGCAGCTGGCAACCACAGGGGGCGTCGTCCTACGAGCAGTACTTC
TRBV15	-	-	TRBJ1-5	CATSRGQAYSNQPQHF	TGTGCCACCAGCAGAGGACAGGCGTATAGCAATCAGCCCCAGCATTTT
TRBV19	-	-	TRBJ1-1	CASSPWSGAETEAFF	TGTGCCAGTAGTCCCTGGTCAGGGGCAGAGACTGAAGCTTTCTTT
TRBV7-2	-	-	TRBJ2-6	CASSPPAAGIFSGANVLTF	TGTGCCAGCAGCCCCCCCGCGGCGGGAATTTTCTCTGGGGCCAACGTCCTGACTTTC
TRBV4-2	TRBD2	-	TRBJ2-7	CASSQDRAREISSYEQYF	TGTGCCAGCAGCCAAGATCGGGCGCGGGAGATTAGCTCCTACGAGCAGTACTTC
TRBV16	TRBD1	-	TRBJ1-2	CASSQSGQGAGYTF	TGTGCCAGCAGCCAATCGGGCCAGGGGGCAGGCTACACCTTC
TRBV27	TRBD1	-	TRBJ1-3	CASSLDRERNTIYF	TGTGCCAGCAGTTTAGACAGGGAACGGAACACCATATATTTT
TRBV6-2/TRBV6-3	-	-	TRBJ1-3	CASSYSGRTLGNTIYF	TGTGCCAGCAGTTACTCGGGCCGAACTCTTGGAAACACCATATATTTT
TRBV27	-	-	TRBJ2-5	CASSLYRQETQYF	TGTGCCAGCAGTTTATACAGGCAAGAGACCCAGTACTTC
TRBV5-4	TRBD1	-	TRBJ1-6	CASSLGVGTGDSPLHF	TGTGCCAGCAGCTTGGGGGTCGGGACAGGGGATTCACCCCTCCACTTT
TRBV18	TRBD1	few	TRBJ2-7	CASSPELGQGAREQYF	TGTGCCAGCTCACCGGAGTTGGGACAGGGGGCGAGGGAGCAGTACTTC
TRBV6-1	-	-	TRBJ2-3	CASSEAGARPLDTQYF	TGTGCCAGCAGTGAAGCAGGGGCGCGGCCTTTAGATACGCAGTATTTT
TRBV30	TRBD2	-	TRBJ2-1	CAWRPLVAGYEQFF	TGTGCCTGGAGGCCCCTAGTAGCGGGATATGAGCAGTTCTTC
TRBV11-2	-	-	TRBJ1-2	CASSLDLTVQYTF	TGTGCCAGCAGCTTAGATCTTACAGTGCAGTACACCTTC
TRBV28	-	few	TRBJ2-7	CASRPYATGYEQYF	TGTGCCAGCAGACCCTATGCGACAGGCTACGAGCAGTACTTC
TRBV4-2	TRBD2	-	TRBJ2-7	CASSQVPSREGHEQYF	TGTGCCAGCAGCCAAGTCCCCTCGCGGGAGGGCCACGAGCAGTACTTC
TRBV3-1/TRBV3-2	TRBD2	-	TRBJ2-7	CASSQDSGAYEQYF	TGTGCCAGCAGCCAAGATAGCGGGGCCTACGAGCAGTACTTC
TRBV27	-	few	TRBJ2-1	CASSPFPGGWDEQFF	TGTGCCAGCAGTCCTTTCCCAGGGGGGTGGGATGAGCAGTTCTTC
TRBV20-1	-	once	TRBJ1-1	CSASGSTEAFF	TGCAGTGCTAGTGGGAGCACTGAAGCTTTCTTT
TRBV6-5	-	few	TRBJ2-7	CASDFGDSSYEQYF	TGTGCCAGCGATTTTGGAGACAGCTCCTACGAGCAGTACTTC
TRBV5-4	-	-	TRBJ2-3	CASSLITSPGTDTQYF	TGTGCCAGCAGCTTGATTACTAGCCCTGGCACAGATACGCAGTATTTT
TRBV4-3	-	once	TRBJ2-1	CASSQAGEVDEQFF	TGCGCCAGCAGCCAAGCGGGAGAGGTGGATGAGCAGTTCTTC
TRBV7-8	TRBD1	-	TRBJ1-2	CASSLDRAQGYTF	TGTGCCAGCAGCCTCGACAGGGCCCAGGGCTACACCTTC
TRBV3-1/TRBV3-2	TRBD2	-	TRBJ2-2	CASSPGTSGPLINTGELFF	TGTGCCAGCAGCCCCGGGACTAGCGGGCCCCTGATTAACACCGGGGAGCTGTTTTTT
TRBV28	-	few	TRBJ2-1	CASSSPPSANEQFF	TGTGCCAGCAGTTCTCCTCCTAGCGCAAATGAGCAGTTCTTC
TRBV24-1	TRBD2	-	TRBJ2-1	CATSEPRSGRRNEQFF	TGTGCCACCAGTGAGCCCCGCAGCGGGAGAAGGAATGAGCAGTTCTTC
TRBV29-1	-	-	TRBJ1-1	CSVVDTHNTEAFF	TGCAGCGTGGTGGACACCCACAACACTGAAGCTTTCTTT
TRBV6-6	-	-	TRBJ2-7	CASSYGGDGGSYEQYF	TGTGCCAGCAGTTACGGTGGGGACGGGGGCTCCTACGAGCAGTACTTC
TRBV7-3	-	-	TRBJ2-7	CASSPPRLRGYEQYF	TGTGCCAGCAGTCCTCCCCGACTCCGGGGGTACGAGCAGTACTTC
TRBV11-3	TRBD1	-	TRBJ1-2	CASSPLTGYDYGYTF	TGTGCCAGCAGCCCTCTGACAGGGTACGACTATGGCTACACCTTC
TRBV2	TRBD2	-	TRBJ2-1	CASSKTGTSGNEQFF	TGTGCCAGCAGTAAAACCGGGACTAGCGGCAATGAGCAGTTCTTC
TRBV7-9	-	-	TRBJ1-3	CASSLEGFGNTIYF	TGTGCCAGCAGCTTAGAGGGGTTTGGAAACACCATATATTTT
TRBV6-6	-	-	TRBJ1-1	CASSYVSNTEAFF	TGTGCCAGCAGTTATGTATCGAACACTGAAGCTTTCTTT
TRBV11-2	-	-	TRBJ1-1	CASSSAAADTEAFF	TGTGCCAGCAGCTCAGCGGCAGCCGACACTGAAGCTTTCTTT
TRBV30	-	-	TRBJ1-1	CAWSGERSAEAFF	TGTGCCTGGAGTGGCGAACGGAGCGCTGAAGCTTTCTTT